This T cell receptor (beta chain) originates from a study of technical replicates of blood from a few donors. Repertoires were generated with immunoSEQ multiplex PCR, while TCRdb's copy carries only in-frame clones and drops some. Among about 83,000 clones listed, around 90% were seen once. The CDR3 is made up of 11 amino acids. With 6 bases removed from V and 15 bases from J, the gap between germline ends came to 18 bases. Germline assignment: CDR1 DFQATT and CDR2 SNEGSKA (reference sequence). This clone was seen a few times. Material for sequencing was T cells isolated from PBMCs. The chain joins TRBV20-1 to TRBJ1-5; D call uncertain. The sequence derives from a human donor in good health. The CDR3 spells CSALRLPDLHF. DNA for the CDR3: TGCAGTGCCCTACGACTTCCGGACTTGCATTTT.